Listed below are T cell receptor beta chains from one sample, sequenced in a study of blood T cell repertoires in COVID-19. Repertoires were generated with immunoSEQ multiplex PCR, while TCRdb's copy carries only in-frame clones and drops some. Among some 510,000 clones listed, approximately 90% were seen once. Sample: PBMCs or T cells enriched from blood (not recorded which). The receptors were sampled from a woman aged 40 to 55 who had recovered from COVID-19. Both conserved end residues are part of each CDR3. Each record gives: J gene, D gene, clone size, V gene, CDR3 protein, CDR3 DNA. The D gene is left open where the match is weak. Size is stated for part of the rows, as once, few or many counts, or as a class when the clone is expanded.

TRBJ2-2	TRBD2	-	TRBV28	CASSTGLAANTGELFF	TGTGCCAGCAGCACGGGACTAGCCGCGAACACCGGGGAGCTGTTTTTT
TRBJ1-1	-	once	TRBV10-1	CASSESPGANTEAFF	TGCGCCAGCAGTGAGTCCCCAGGGGCGAACACTGAAGCTTTCTTT
TRBJ1-6	-	-	TRBV2	CASSESGQENSPLHF	TGTGCCAGCAGTGAGAGTGGGCAAGAAAATTCACCCCTCCACTTT
TRBJ2-5	TRBD2	-	TRBV5-1	CASSSNLAGVETQYF	TGCGCCAGCAGCTCTAACCTAGCGGGAGTAGAGACCCAGTACTTC
TRBJ1-1	-	-	TRBV15	CATSINGPGDTEAFF	TGTGCCACCAGCATTAACGGGCCGGGGGACACTGAAGCTTTCTTT
TRBJ1-5	-	-	TRBV6-2/TRBV6-3	CASSYPAAGNQPQHF	TGTGCCAGCAGTTACCCCGCCGCGGGCAATCAGCCCCAGCATTTT
TRBJ2-7	-	-	TRBV7-2	CASSPRRSLYEQYF	TGTGCCAGCAGTCCGAGGAGGTCGCTCTACGAGCAGTACTTC
TRBJ1-1	-	-	TRBV6-5	CASSSVTGAFF	TGTGCCAGCAGTTCGGTGACAGGAGCTTTCTTT
TRBJ2-2	-	-	TRBV18	CASSPTRTGELFF	TGTGCCAGCTCACCCACTAGGACCGGGGAGCTGTTTTTT
TRBJ2-7	TRBD1	-	TRBV11-2	CASSQSPGQDAYEQYF	TGTGCCAGCAGCCAATCCCCGGGACAGGACGCCTACGAGCAGTACTTC
TRBJ1-2	-	-	TRBV18	CASSPPRDYGYTF	TGTGCCAGCTCACCACCGAGGGACTATGGCTACACCTTC
TRBJ1-4	TRBD1	-	TRBV2	CASRGERGLEKLFF	TGTGCCAGCAGAGGAGAAAGGGGGCTTGAAAAACTGTTTTTT
TRBJ1-2	-	-	TRBV9	CASSAFGGNYGYTF	TGTGCCAGCAGCGCCTTCGGAGGAAACTATGGCTACACCTTC
TRBJ1-2	TRBD1	-	TRBV5-1	CASSLSTGPYGYTF	TGCGCCAGCAGCTTATCGACAGGGCCCTATGGCTACACCTTC
TRBJ1-1	-	-	TRBV7-2	CASSPGRVTEAFF	TGTGCCAGCAGTCCGGGAAGGGTCACTGAAGCTTTCTTT
TRBJ2-5	TRBD1	-	TRBV4-1	CASSQPDRGGGETQYF	TGCGCCAGCAGCCAGCCAGACAGGGGTGGCGGTGAGACCCAGTACTTC
TRBJ1-2	-	-	TRBV4-3	CASSGPESNYGYTF	TGCGCCAGCAGCGGGCCAGAATCTAACTATGGCTACACCTTC
TRBJ1-2	TRBD1	-	TRBV7-9	CASRPKQLKPGTEDGYTF	TGTGCCAGCAGACCCAAGCAACTCAAACCCGGGACAGAGGATGGCTACACCTTC
TRBJ2-3	TRBD1	-	TRBV19	CASSTGQATDTQYF	TGTGCCAGTAGTACCGGACAGGCGACCGATACGCAGTATTTT
TRBJ1-3	-	-	TRBV21-1	CASSKNREGTGNTIYF	TGTGCCAGCAGCAAAAACAGGGAAGGGACTGGAAACACCATATATTTT
TRBJ2-7	TRBD2	-	TRBV27	CASRTLAGPSYEQYF	TGTGCCAGCAGGACACTAGCGGGTCCCTCCTACGAGCAGTACTTC
TRBJ1-2	TRBD1	-	TRBV7-9	CASSWTGRISNYGYTF	TGTGCCAGCAGCTGGACAGGGAGAATTTCTAACTATGGCTACACCTTC
TRBJ2-1	-	once	TRBV12-5	CASGLVRTGIFKSSYNEQFF	TGTGCTAGTGGTTTGGTACGTACAGGAATTTTTAAAAGCTCCTACAATGAGCAGTTCTTC
TRBJ1-5	TRBD1	once	TRBV7-2	CASSKDRVGNQPQHF	TGTGCCAGCAGTAAGGACAGGGTGGGGAATCAGCCCCAGCATTTT
TRBJ1-2	-	-	TRBV2	CASGGGYTF	TGTGCCAGCGGGGGCGGCTACACCTTC
TRBJ2-7	TRBD1	few	TRBV5-6	CASSSEDRGFYEQYF	TGTGCCAGCAGCTCCGAAGACAGGGGGTTCTACGAGCAGTACTTC
TRBJ1-5	TRBD1	-	TRBV25-1	CASSELDRDNQPQHF	TGTGCCAGCAGTGAATTGGACAGGGACAATCAGCCCCAGCATTTT
TRBJ1-3	TRBD1	-	TRBV4-2	CASSLGQGARGNTIYF	TGTGCCAGCAGCCTTGGACAGGGGGCAAGAGGAAACACCATATATTTT
TRBJ1-2	TRBD1	-	TRBV7-2	CASSLVGQGNYGYTF	TGTGCCAGCAGCTTAGTGGGACAGGGAAACTATGGCTACACCTTC
TRBJ1-3	TRBD1	-	TRBV6-2/TRBV6-3	CASSYFGTVENTIYF	TGTGCCAGCAGTTACTTCGGGACAGTAGAAAACACCATATATTTT
TRBJ2-7	TRBD1	-	TRBV27	CASSRYRGLSGEQYF	TGTGCCAGCAGTCGCTACAGGGGATTGTCTGGCGAGCAGTACTTC
TRBJ1-1	TRBD1	-	TRBV29-1	CSATGQGNVIGAFF	TGCAGCGCCACTGGACAGGGAAACGTAATAGGAGCTTTCTTT
TRBJ2-5	TRBD1	-	TRBV20-1	CSASRLDRGPNGAQYF	TGCAGTGCTAGTCGGCTCGACAGGGGGCCTAATGGGGCCCAGTACTTC
TRBJ1-5	-	-	TRBV24-1	CATSESGRGPNQPQHF	TGTGCCACCAGTGAAAGCGGGCGCGGACCTAATCAGCCCCAGCATTTT
TRBJ2-2	-	-	TRBV7-9	CASSLARQGELFF	TGTGCCAGCAGCTTAGCCAGACAGGGGGAGCTGTTTTTT
TRBJ2-3	-	-	TRBV29-1	CSVELGESTDTQYF	TGCAGCGTTGAACTGGGAGAAAGCACAGATACGCAGTATTTT
TRBJ2-3	TRBD2	-	TRBV19	CASSLRLAGGPDTQYF	TGTGCCAGTAGTCTCCGACTAGCGGGAGGGCCAGATACGCAGTATTTT
TRBJ2-1	TRBD2	-	TRBV6-5	CASDRSVAGDAEQFF	TGTGCCAGCGACAGGTCGGTAGCGGGAGATGCTGAGCAGTTCTTC
TRBJ2-1	-	-	TRBV9	CASSGGQSGNEQFF	TGTGCCAGCAGCGGGGGCCAATCGGGTAATGAGCAGTTCTTC
TRBJ2-2	-	-	TRBV6-5	CASSTGYTGELFF	TGTGCCAGCAGTACGGGATACACCGGGGAGCTGTTTTTT
TRBJ1-3	TRBD1	-	TRBV19	CASSTNRGTGNTIYF	TGTGCCAGTAGTACCAACAGGGGGACTGGAAACACCATATATTTT
TRBJ2-2	-	-	TRBV5-6	CASSRRSNTGELFF	TGTGCCAGCAGCCGTCGGTCGAACACCGGGGAGCTGTTTTTT
TRBJ2-7	-	few	TRBV30	CAWGGLPSYEQYF	TGTGCCTGGGGCGGACTACCATCCTACGAGCAGTACTTC
TRBJ1-4	TRBD1	-	TRBV7-9	CASSLQGTMTNEKLFF	TGTGCCAGCAGCCTACAGGGGACGATGACTAATGAAAAACTGTTTTTT
TRBJ2-1	TRBD2	-	TRBV13	CASSPGLAGAYEQFF	TGTGCCAGCAGCCCCGGACTAGCGGGAGCGTATGAGCAGTTCTTC
TRBJ2-1	-	-	TRBV14	CASSQVRGYNEQFF	TGTGCCAGCAGCCAAGTACGGGGGTACAATGAGCAGTTCTTC
TRBJ2-7	TRBD1	-	TRBV9	CASSGSGGASYEQYF	TGTGCCAGCAGCGGTTCAGGGGGCGCTTCCTACGAGCAGTACTTC
TRBJ1-1	-	-	TRBV15	CATSRDPLQIANTEAFF	TGTGCCACCAGCAGAGATCCCCTTCAGATAGCAAACACTGAAGCTTTCTTT
TRBJ1-2	TRBD1	-	TRBV11-2	CASSSVPGQGSRGYTF	TGTGCCAGCAGCTCCGTCCCGGGACAGGGTTCGCGGGGCTACACCTTC
TRBJ2-5	-	-	TRBV9	CASSSRPSEETQYF	TGTGCCAGCAGCTCTCGGCCTAGCGAAGAGACCCAGTACTTC
TRBJ2-7	TRBD2	-	TRBV18	CASSPRTSHLEQYF	TGTGCCAGCTCACCTAGGACTAGCCATCTCGAGCAGTACTTC
TRBJ2-1	-	-	TRBV7-9	CAADSTTGYNEQFF	TGTGCCGCCGATTCCACTACGGGGTACAATGAGCAGTTCTTC
TRBJ2-7	-	-	TRBV12-3/TRBV12-4	CASSPGTSYEQYF	TGTGCCAGCAGTCCCGGGACTTCATACGAGCAGTACTTC